One T cell receptor (beta chain) is described in this entry. Its antigen remains unidentified. The CDR3 runs to 12 residues. The junction had 1 base not matched to a gene; V was cut back by 4 bases and J by 6 bases. Per the germline V gene, CDR1 is SQVTM and CDR2 is ANQGSEA. This specimen belongs to a study of cytomegalovirus exposure and HLA in healthy donors. TCRdb's copy holds only in-frame clones and misses some; the assay was immunoSEQ multiplex PCR. This sample has about 130,000 clones, with over 90% found just once. Study-wide results and limits: It was reported that the classifier diagnosed cytomegalovirus status with high specificity and sensitivity in both the original and validation cohorts. Subsequent analysis showed first-cohort TCR clusters tending to co-occur in around 110 validation repertoires. CMV antigen specificity of three CMV-associated chains was confirmed in vitro.

The source of this sequence is a woman between 18 and 29 years old in good health and CMV-seronegative. What was sequenced was PBMCs. The V call is TRBV29-1, the J call TRBJ2-1; 9 nucleotides align to TRBD2. The CDR3, as DNA: TGCAGCGTTGTAGCGGGAGCCAATGAGCAGTTCTTC. The encoded protein is CSVVAGANEQFF.